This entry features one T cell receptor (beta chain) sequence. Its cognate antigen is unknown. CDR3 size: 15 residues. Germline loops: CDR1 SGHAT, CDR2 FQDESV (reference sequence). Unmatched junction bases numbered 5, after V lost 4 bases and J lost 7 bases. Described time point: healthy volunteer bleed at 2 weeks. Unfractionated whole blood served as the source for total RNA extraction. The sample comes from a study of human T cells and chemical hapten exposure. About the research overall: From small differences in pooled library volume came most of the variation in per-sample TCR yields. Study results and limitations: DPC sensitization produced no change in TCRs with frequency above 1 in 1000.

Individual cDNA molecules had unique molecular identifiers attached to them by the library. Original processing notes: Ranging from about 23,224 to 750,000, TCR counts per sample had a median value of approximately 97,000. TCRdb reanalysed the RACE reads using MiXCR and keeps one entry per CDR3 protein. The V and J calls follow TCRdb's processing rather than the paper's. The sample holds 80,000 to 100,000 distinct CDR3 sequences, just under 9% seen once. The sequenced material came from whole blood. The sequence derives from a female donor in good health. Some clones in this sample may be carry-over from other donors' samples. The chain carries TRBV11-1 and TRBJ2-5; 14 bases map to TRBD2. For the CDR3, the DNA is TGTGCCAGCAGCTCATCGGGACTAGCGGGAGTGACCCAGTACTTC. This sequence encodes CASSSSGLAGVTQYF.